The 29 T cell receptor beta chains presented below share a single source sample, sequenced in a study of shared clonotypes between healthy human individuals. This table comes from immunoSEQ multiplex PCR, and its TCRdb copy is limited to in-frame clones, with some not included. The sample shows 2 million to 2.5 million clones, 80% to 95% of them seen only once. The specimen sequenced was naive CD4+ T cells from PBMCs. Subset defined: CD45RA+ positively selected. Receptor source: a man aged 18 to 29 in good health. Some clones in this sample may be carry-over from other donors' samples.

This chain joins TRBV6-1 and TRBJ1-5; 7 nucleotides line up with TRBD1. The CDR3 covers 15 residues. V lost 6 bases, J lost 3 bases, and 8 bases stayed unmatched. Germline V CDR1 and CDR2: MNHNS, SASEGT. The CDR3 DNA follows: TGTGCCAGCAGGCTAGAGAGGGGGCCCAATCAGCCCCAGCATTTT. Amino acids: CASRLERGPNQPQHF.

The chain joins TRBV7-2 to TRBJ2-5, with 9 bases fitting TRBD2. This CDR3 region has 16 residues. V shed 5 bases and J 5 bases; nucleotides not matched to a gene: 12. CDR1 is SGHTA and CDR2 is FQGNSA in the germline V gene. CDR3 DNA: TGTGCCAGCAGCCCACGAGTAGCGGGAGCAGGGGAGACCCAGTACTTC. As protein: CASSPRVAGAGETQYF.

This clone was counted once. V and J are TRBV29-1 and TRBJ1-1; the D gene is possibly TRBD1 (6 bases). Germline CDR1 is SQVTM and CDR2 is ANQGSEA. Trimming stripped 7 bases from V and 6 bases from J, with 21 bases between. The CDR3 extends over 14 amino acids. CDR3 amino acids: CSAGAGGGGSEAFF. CDR3 nucleotide sequence: TGCAGCGCCGGCGCGGGGGGCGGCGGGTCTGAAGCTTTCTTT. The full variable domain, in which reference TRBV29-1 and TRBJ1-1 provide the parts outside the CDR3, is SAVISQKPSRDICQRGTSLTIQCQVDSQVTMMFWYRQQPGQSLTLIATANQGSEATYESGFVIDKFPISRPNLTFSTLTVSNMSPEDSSIYLCSAGAGGGGSEAFFGQGTRLTVV.

The chain couples TRBV28 to TRBJ1-1; a weak D match, TRBD1 (6 bases). CDR1 is MDHEN, CDR2 SYDVKM, per germline. V lost 5 bases, J lost 1 base, and 14 bases lay in between. This CDR3 comprises 15 residues. The chain's CDR3 is CASSPPGGGNTEAFF. CDR3 DNA: TGTGCCAGCAGTCCGCCCGGGGGCGGGAACACTGAAGCTTTCTTT.

The CDR3 DNA follows: TGTGCCAGCAGTGAATCCGGCCTGATGGGGGTAAACACTGAAGCTTTCTTT. The encoded protein is CASSESGLMGVNTEAFF. The rearrangement links TRBV6-1 to TRBJ1-1; a possible D gene is TRBD1 (5 bases). This CDR3 is 17 amino acids long. V was trimmed by 2 bases and J by 2 bases, leaving 18 bases between them. CDR1 and CDR2 from the germline V gene are MNHNS and SASEGT.

The chain uses TRBV28 and TRBJ2-1; 8 bases are a match to TRBD2. There are 17 residues in the CDR3. J lost 3 bases, V lost 3 bases, and 10 bases had no gene match. The germline V gene has CDR1 MDHEN and CDR2 SYDVKM. Here the CDR3 reads CASSLRAGGPRYNEQFF. DNA of the CDR3: TGTGCCAGCAGTTTGAGGGCGGGAGGCCCACGCTACAATGAGCAGTTCTTC.

As to this clone: The same CDR3 can be traced to other DNA sequences in this sample. The chain employs TRBV2 and TRBJ2-5; TRBD1 is a possible D gene (6 bases). CDR1 is SNHLY, CDR2 FYNNEI, per germline. The CDR3 spans 12 residues. V was shortened by 4 bases and J by 5 bases, with 8 bases between the two germline ends. The CDR3 here is CASSGGPETQYF. The DNA for the CDR3 is TGTGCCAGCAGTGGGGGGCCGGAGACCCAGTACTTC.

The V and J genes are TRBV7-2 and TRBJ1-2; weak D call: TRBD1 (5 bases). Germline V lookup: CDR1 SGHTA, CDR2 FQGNSA. Trimming pared 0 bases from V and 8 bases from J, leaving 7 bases between. CDR3 length: 12 residues. The CDR3 DNA reads as TGTGCCAGCAGCTTAGCAGGGGTCGGCTACACCTTC. This sequence encodes CASSLAGVGYTF.

This chain connects TRBV11-1 to TRBJ1-4; possibly TRBD1 for D (6 bases). From germline, CDR1 is SGHAT and CDR2 FQDESV (reference sequence). There are 16 residues in the CDR3. V gave up 4 bases and J gave up 8 bases, with 20 bases separating them. This CDR3 is CASSSGTLQLKEKLFF. The DNA of the CDR3 is TGTGCCAGCAGCTCCGGGACACTTCAACTGAAGGAAAAACTGTTTTTT.

This clone was recorded only once. The CDR3, as DNA: TGTGCCAGCCGTGGACTAGCGGGAACTGGGGAGCTGTTTTTT. Amino acids: CASRGLAGTGELFF. This chain links TRBV6-6 with TRBJ2-2; 12 bases are shared with TRBD2. The V segment lost 8 bases and the J segment 8 bases; nucleotides outside the gene matches: 6. Germline-derived CDR1 and CDR2 are MNHNY and SVGAGI (reference sequence). The CDR3 is 14 residues long.

The rearrangement joins TRBV25-1 to TRBJ1-4; the match to TRBD1 covers 10 bases. This CDR3 has 15 residues. Germline CDR1 MGHDK, CDR2 SYGVNS. With 3 bases clipped from V and 6 bases from J, the junction kept 4 bases outside the gene matches. The CDR3 DNA sequence: TGTGCCAGCAGTGACTCGGGACAGGGGTATGAAAAACTGTTTTTT. Protein product: CASSDSGQGYEKLFF.

The chain carries TRBV5-4 and TRBJ2-5; no clear D gene. CDR3 length: 17 amino acids. V was shortened by 4 bases and J by 3 bases, with 22 bases between the two germline ends. Germline loops: CDR1 SGHNT, CDR2 YYREEE (reference sequence). The CDR3 DNA reads TGTGCCAGCAGCCGGGCATCTTCGCTCCGAGCTGAAGAGACCCAGTACTTC. Protein product: CASSRASSLRAEETQYF. The variable domain in full, with the rest retrieved from reference TRBV5-4 and TRBJ2-5, is ETGVTQSPTHLIKTRGQQVTLRCSSQSGHNTVSWYQQALGQGPQFIFQYYREEENGRGNFPPRFSGLQFPNYSSELNVNALELDDSALYLCASSRASSLRAEETQYFGPGTRLLVL.

The chain combines TRBV9 with TRBJ2-3, with unresolved D. CDR3 size: 13 residues. V was clipped by 4 bases and J by 4 bases, with 10 bases between them. CDR1 SGDLS and CDR2 YYNGEE come from the germline V gene. Here the CDR3 reads CASSSPVPDTQYF. The DNA for the CDR3 is TGTGCCAGCAGCTCCCCGGTCCCAGATACGCAGTATTTT.

This clone was seen a few times. This rearrangement joins TRBV6-1 to TRBJ1-2; no firm D call. The CDR3 extends over 13 amino acids. V dropped 1 base and J dropped 1 base, with 4 bases sitting between them. CDR1 is MNHNS and CDR2 is SASEGT in the germline V gene. CDR3 amino acids: CASSEGSNYGYTF. The CDR3 DNA sequence: TGTGCCAGCAGTGAAGGCAGTAACTATGGCTACACCTTC.

The rearrangement joins TRBV19 to TRBJ2-2, with 8 nucleotides matching TRBD1. CDR3 size: 17 residues. J was trimmed by 1 base and V by 5 bases; bases with no gene match: 9. Germline lookup yields CDR1 LNHDA and CDR2 SQIVND (reference sequence). The CDR3 region has the DNA TGTGCCAGTAGTCCCCTACGGACAGGGTTGAACACCGGGGAGCTGTTTTTT. This gives the protein CASSPLRTGLNTGELFF. Based on the CDR3 plus reference TRBV19 and TRBJ2-2, the full variable domain is DGGITQSPKYLFRKEGQNVTLSCEQNLNHDAMYWYRQDPGQGLRLIYYSQIVNDFQKGDIAEGYSVSREKKESFPLTVTSAQKNPTAFYLCASSPLRTGLNTGELFFGEGSRLTVL.

The rearrangement links TRBV6-5 to TRBJ1-2; TRBD1 matches at 7 bases. The CDR3 runs to 14 residues. Germline V gene data show CDR1 as MNHEY and CDR2 as SVGAGI. V lost 7 bases and J lost 4; bases outside the gene matches: 9. The CDR3 DNA reads as TGTGCCAGCACCAAGGGGGCCGGTTTCTATGGCTACACCTTC. Translated, it gives CASTKGAGFYGYTF.

This clone was recorded a few times. This sample includes further DNA sequences coding for the same CDR3. This rearrangement joins TRBV20-1 to TRBJ1-1; no reliable D call. Looked up from germline, CDR1 is DFQATT and CDR2 is SNEGSKA (reference sequence). The CDR3 runs to 11 residues. Trimming removed 3 bases at V and 2 bases at J, with 4 bases between. The CDR3 reads CSASSNTEAFF. DNA for the CDR3: TGCAGTGCTAGTAGTAACACTGAAGCTTTCTTT.

V gene TRBV11-2 combines with J gene TRBJ1-3, with a possible D match to TRBD1 (5 bases). The CDR3 runs 17 residues. V was clipped by 6 bases and J by 0 bases, with 18 bases between them. Germline V lookup: CDR1 SGHAT, CDR2 FQNNGV. Here the CDR3 reads CASSRPGSRGSGNTIYF. CDR3 nucleotide sequence: TGTGCCAGCAGTCGCCCAGGGTCCCGAGGCTCTGGAAACACCATATATTTT.

The chain employs TRBV6-4 and TRBJ1-3; D gene ambiguous. The length of the CDR3 is 14 residues. In germline, CDR1 is MRHNA, CDR2 SNTAGT. V shed 3 bases and J shed 1 base, with 7 bases lying between them. CDR3 amino acids: CASSEKQSGNTIYF. CDR3 bases: TGTGCCAGCAGTGAAAAGCAGTCTGGAAACACCATATATTTT.

The CDR3 region is CASSTGGAEYNEQFF. CDR3 bases: TGTGCCAGCAGCACCGGGGGGGCGGAGTACAATGAGCAGTTCTTC. The chain combines TRBV28 with TRBJ2-1; 8 positions agree with TRBD2. The V and J ends lost 6 bases and 4 bases, in that order; junction bases with no gene match: 8. Germline V gene sequence: CDR1 MDHEN, CDR2 SYDVKM. The CDR3 has 15 residues.

The chain employs TRBV9 and TRBJ2-7, with 8 bases identical to TRBD2. The trim removed 4 bases at V and 2 bases at J, leaving 5 bases unmatched. The length of the CDR3 is 14 residues. CDR1 is SGDLS and CDR2 is YYNGEE in the germline V gene. The CDR3 nucleotides read TGTGCCAGCAGCCCGACTAGCGCAACCTACGAGCAGTACTTC. Translation gives CASSPTSATYEQYF.

The sample holds one count of this clone. The rearrangement uses TRBV18 and TRBJ2-3; the match to TRBD2 covers 7 bases. V was pared by 2 bases and J by 4 bases, with 12 bases of the junction left unmatched. Germline V lookup: CDR1 KGHSH, CDR2 LQKENI. The CDR3 is 17 amino acids. CDR3 sequence reads: CASSPRGAGDLADTQYF. DNA of the CDR3: TGTGCCAGCTCACCAAGGGGCGCGGGAGACTTGGCAGATACGCAGTATTTT.

This rearrangement joins TRBV29-1 to TRBJ2-5; D perhaps matches TRBD2 (6 bases). The J call is doubtful: the DNA matches TRBJ2-7 better. Looked up from germline, CDR1 is SQVTM and CDR2 is ANQGSEA. The CDR3 has 13 residues. The CDR3 here is CSVTQSGLYEQYF. CDR3 nucleotide sequence: TGCAGCGTCACCCAGAGCGGGCTCTACGAGCAGTACTTC.

The V gene is TRBV18, the J gene TRBJ2-7, with 7 bases aligning to TRBD2. There are 14 residues in the CDR3. With V trimmed by 2 bases and J by 0 bases, 1 base remained unmatched. Germline loops: CDR1 KGHSH, CDR2 LQKENI. CDR3 DNA: TGTGCCAGCTCACCAGCGGGGGACTCCTACGAGCAGTACTTC. Its protein is CASSPAGDSYEQYF.

V usage is TRBV4-1 and J usage is TRBJ2-1; D not certain. The CDR3 contains 13 residues. CDR1 and CDR2 (germline): MGHRA, YSYEKL. Trimming took 3 bases from V and 2 from J, leaving 5 bases between them. CDR3 amino acids: CASSHGAYNEQFF. Here the CDR3 DNA reads TGCGCCAGCAGCCATGGCGCCTACAATGAGCAGTTCTTC.

The chain joins TRBV9 to TRBJ1-3, with D unclear. Trimming cost V 0 bases and J 4 bases, with 11 bases left between them. This CDR3 is 15 amino acids long. Germline-derived CDR1 and CDR2 are SGDLS and YYNGEE. CDR3 sequence reads: CASSVGPGKGNTIYF. In nucleotides, the CDR3 is TGTGCCAGCAGCGTAGGGCCGGGCAAAGGAAACACCATATATTTT.

This clone is a singleton in its sample. The chain joins TRBV5-1 to TRBJ1-1; 8 bases fit TRBD1. The ends lost 2 bases at V and 5 bases at J; junction bases unmatched: 5. Germline values: CDR1 SGHRS, CDR2 YFSETQ. The CDR3 loop spans 14 amino acids. In nucleotides, the CDR3 is TGCGCCAGCAGCTTACAGGGGGGAGGGACTGAAGCTTTCTTT. This translates into CASSLQGGGTEAFF. Full variable domain (missing parts from reference TRBV5-1 and TRBJ1-1): KAGVTQTPRYLIKTRGQQVTLSCSPISGHRSVSWYQQTPGQGLQFLFEYFSETQRNKGNFPGRFSGRQFSNSRSEMNVSTLELGDSALYLCASSLQGGGTEAFFGQGTRLTVV.

This rearrangement joins TRBV19 to TRBJ2-3; D is undetermined. Germline CDR1 reads LNHDA; CDR2 reads SQIVND (reference sequence). This CDR3 spans 13 amino acids. V was trimmed by 6 bases and J by 3 bases, leaving 10 bases between them. The CDR3 DNA follows: TGTGCCAGTAGACAGTTCGGGACAGATACGCAGTATTTT. Translated: CASRQFGTDTQYF.

Points on this clone: Additional DNA sequences in this sample encode the identical CDR3. The chain joins TRBV7-2 to TRBJ2-1; 8 bases fit TRBD2. The CDR3 length is 15 residues. Germline loops: CDR1 SGHTA, CDR2 FQGNSA. The V and J ends lost 1 base and 4 bases, in that order; junction bases with no gene match: 3. CDR3 DNA sequence: TGTGCCAGCAGCTTAGGTACTAGCGGATACAATGAGCAGTTCTTC. Protein: CASSLGTSGYNEQFF.